A selection of T cell receptor beta chains follows, all from one sample in a study of T cell repertoires in cytomegalovirus infection. TCRdb ran MiXCR on the reads and lists one entry per CDR3 protein. The table shows fewer than 350,000 distinct CDR3 sequences, with roughly 17% occurring only once. Sequencing was performed on PBMCs. The source is a human donor in good health (CMV status not recorded). Some clones in this sample may be carry-over from other donors' samples. Both conserved end residues are part of each CDR3. A D gene is named only where the DNA matches it firmly. A clone size is listed for some rows: how often the clone was seen (once, few, many), or a class if it is expanded.

D gene	clone size	V gene	J gene	CDR3 DNA	CDR3 protein
TRBD2	NA	TRBV10-3	TRBJ2-7	TGTGCCATCAGTCCTGGACTAGCGGGGGGCGGTGGGGAGCAGTACTTC	CAISPGLAGGGGEQYF
TRBD1	NA	TRBV18	TRBJ1-4	TGTGCCAGCTCACGGACAGGTCGGGACGTAAATGAAAAACTGTTTTTT	CASSRTGRDVNEKLFF
NA	NA	TRBV2	TRBJ1-5	TGTGCCAGCAGTGGCACGGGGGCCTATCAGCCCCAGCATTTT	CASSGTGAYQPQHF
NA	many	TRBV19	TRBJ1-2	TGTGCCAGTAACGTTGGGGGTGTCATGGCTGCCCGAAACTATGGCTACACCTTC	CASNVGGVMAARNYGYTF
NA	few	TRBV20-1	TRBJ2-1	TGCAGTGCCAGCTCGGGGGTAGGGCAGTTCTTC	CSASSGVGQFF
TRBD1	few	TRBV29-1	TRBJ1-1	TGCAGCGTAGGTAGGGGGCTGGACACTGAAGCTTTCTTT	CSVGRGLDTEAFF
NA	few	TRBV7-3	TRBJ2-1	TGTGCCAGCAGCCCCCAGGCCTTAGCATTCGGCAATGAGCAGTTCTTC	CASSPQALAFGNEQFF
TRBD1	few	TRBV6-6	TRBJ1-6	TGTGCCAGCAGCTCTTCGACAGGGCTCTCACCCCTCCACTTT	CASSSSTGLSPLHF
TRBD2	many	TRBV5-4	TRBJ2-7	TGTGCCAGCAGCTTCTTGACTAGCGGGGACGAGCAGTACTTC	CASSFLTSGDEQYF
NA	few	TRBV12-3/TRBV12-4	TRBJ1-5	TGTGCCAGCAGTTTAAGGGTGCATCAGCCCCAGCATTTT	CASSLRVHQPQHF
TRBD1	few	TRBV27	TRBJ2-7	TGTGCCAGCAGTTCGCCCGGGACAGGGGCGCTTTACGAGCAGTACTTC	CASSSPGTGALYEQYF
NA	few	TRBV19	TRBJ1-5	TGTGCCAGTAGTATCGCGAACAGGGAACAGCCCCAGCATTTT	CASSIANREQPQHF
TRBD1	many	TRBV7-9	TRBJ1-4	TGTGCCAGCAGCCGAGGACAGGGGCCGGCAACTAATGAAAAACTGTTTTTT	CASSRGQGPATNEKLFF
NA	many	TRBV7-6	TRBJ1-6	TGTGCCAGCAGCTTACAACAGGGTGAAGGGCCCAGCTCCTATAATTCACCCCTCCACTTT	CASSLQQGEGPSSYNSPLHF
TRBD2	few	TRBV9	TRBJ2-3	TGTGCCAGCAGCGTAGTGTCCCCACTAGCGGGGGTCACAGATACGCAGTATTTT	CASSVVSPLAGVTDTQYF
NA	NA	TRBV7-9	TRBJ1-2	TGTGCCAGCACCCTTCTCCAGGGACGTGCTAACTATGGCTACACCTTC	CASTLLQGRANYGYTF
NA	many	TRBV7-6	TRBJ1-2	TGTGCCAGCAGCTTGTCAGGCACCTATGGCTACACCTTC	CASSLSGTYGYTF
NA	many	TRBV6-5	TRBJ2-1	TGTGCCAGCAGTTACCGCGGGGCTCCCTACAATGAGCAGTTCTTC	CASSYRGAPYNEQFF
TRBD1	NA	TRBV19	TRBJ1-1	TGTGCCACCTCAGGACAGGCCTTCACTGAAGCTTTCTTT	CATSGQAFTEAFF
NA	NA	TRBV27	TRBJ2-3	TGTGCCAGCAGTTCGTGGGGTGAGGGCACAGATACGCAGTATTTT	CASSSWGEGTDTQYF
NA	many	TRBV6-1	TRBJ2-4	TGTGCCAGCAGCGCAGGGGTGCGAAACATTCAGTACTTC	CASSAGVRNIQYF
NA	NA	TRBV2	TRBJ2-3	TGTGCCAGCATGCTGGAAGGGGGGATAGATACGCAGTATTTT	CASMLEGGIDTQYF
NA	many	TRBV6-5	TRBJ2-7	TGTGCCAGCAGCCAAGGGGGCTCCTACGAGCAGTACTTC	CASSQGGSYEQYF
NA	many	TRBV12-3/TRBV12-4	TRBJ2-7	TGTGCCAGCAGTTTGTACCTAGGGGGCTCCTACGAGCAGTACTTC	CASSLYLGGSYEQYF
NA	many	TRBV7-2	TRBJ1-3	TGTGCCAGCAGCTTAGCCGGGACTGTTGGAAACACCATATATTTT	CASSLAGTVGNTIYF
NA	few	TRBV5-6	TRBJ2-2	TGTGCCAGCAGCTTGGAGACAGACTACACCGGGGAGCTGTTTTTT	CASSLETDYTGELFF
TRBD1	few	TRBV29-1	TRBJ1-2	TGCAGCGTTGAAGGGGGACAGGGGTTCGGGTATGGCTACACCTTC	CSVEGGQGFGYGYTF
TRBD1	NA	TRBV6-4	TRBJ2-2	TGTGCCAGCAGTGAAGGGACAGGGGTGAACACCGGGGAGCTGTTTTTT	CASSEGTGVNTGELFF
NA	NA	TRBV5-5	TRBJ1-5	TGTGCCAGCAGCTTGGAGGGGTTTCAGCCCCAGCATTTT	CASSLEGFQPQHF
NA	NA	TRBV20-1	TRBJ2-1	TGCAGTGCCACCCCCCATGGGGGGCGATACAATGAGCAGTTCTTC	CSATPHGGRYNEQFF
NA	many	TRBV3-1	TRBJ1-2	TGTGCCAGCAGCCCATTAGACCGAGCCTATGGCTACACCTTC	CASSPLDRAYGYTF
TRBD2	few	TRBV5-4	TRBJ2-3	TGTGCCAGCAGCCTTCAGTCAGGAGCGGGGGCCACAGATACGCAGTATTTT	CASSLQSGAGATDTQYF
NA	many	TRBV6-5	TRBJ1-1	TGTGCCAGCAGTTACAGGGCAGGGCGCACTGAAGCTTTCTTT	CASSYRAGRTEAFF
TRBD2	few	TRBV11-3	TRBJ2-1	TGTGCCAGCAGCTTTTCCGGGACTACCCCGGGGGAGCAGTTCTTC	CASSFSGTTPGEQFF
TRBD2	many	TRBV7-2	TRBJ2-3	TGTGCCAGCAGTCTGATGCTAGCGGGGGGGCTTAACACAGATACGCAGTATTTT	CASSLMLAGGLNTDTQYF
NA	few	TRBV6-5	TRBJ2-7	TGTGCCAGCAGTTTAATACCACCATTAAGGCCCCAGACCTACGAGCAGTACTTC	CASSLIPPLRPQTYEQYF
NA	NA	TRBV7-9	TRBJ2-7	TGTGCCAGCAGCTCAGGTTTTACCTACGAGCAGTACTTC	CASSSGFTYEQYF
NA	few	TRBV12-3/TRBV12-4	TRBJ2-3	TGTGCCAGCAATACCGGGACACTTCGCACAGATACGCAGTATTTT	CASNTGTLRTDTQYF
TRBD1	few	TRBV27	TRBJ1-3	TGTGCCAGCAGTGCGGACAGGGGAGACGGAAACACCATATATTTT	CASSADRGDGNTIYF
NA	NA	TRBV6-2/TRBV6-3	TRBJ1-2	TGTGCCAGCAGTCCCTGGACAGCCCACTATGGCTACACCTTC	CASSPWTAHYGYTF
NA	few	TRBV20-1	TRBJ2-5	TGCAGTGCTAGACCGACGGCCCAAGAGACCCAGTACTTC	CSARPTAQETQYF
TRBD1	many	TRBV7-8	TRBJ2-2	TGTGCCAGCAGCTCGGGACAGGGAGGGACCGGGGAGCTGTTTTTT	CASSSGQGGTGELFF
TRBD1	NA	TRBV7-9	TRBJ1-1	TGTGCCAGCAGCTCCCCGACAGGGGACACTGAAGCTTTCTTT	CASSSPTGDTEAFF